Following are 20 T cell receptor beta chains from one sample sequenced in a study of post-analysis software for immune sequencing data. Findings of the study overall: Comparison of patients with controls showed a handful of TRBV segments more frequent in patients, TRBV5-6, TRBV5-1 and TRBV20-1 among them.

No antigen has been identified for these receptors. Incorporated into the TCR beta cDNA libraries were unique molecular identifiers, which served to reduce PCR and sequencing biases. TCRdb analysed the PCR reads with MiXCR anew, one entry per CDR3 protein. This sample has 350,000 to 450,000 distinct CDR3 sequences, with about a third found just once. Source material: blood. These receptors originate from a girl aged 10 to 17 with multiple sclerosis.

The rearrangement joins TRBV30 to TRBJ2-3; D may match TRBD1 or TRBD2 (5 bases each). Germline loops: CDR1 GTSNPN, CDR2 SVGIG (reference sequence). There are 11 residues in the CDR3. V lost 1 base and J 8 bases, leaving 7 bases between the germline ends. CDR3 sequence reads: CAWSGGGTQYF. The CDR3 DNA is TGTGCCTGGAGTGGTGGGGGTACGCAGTATTTT.

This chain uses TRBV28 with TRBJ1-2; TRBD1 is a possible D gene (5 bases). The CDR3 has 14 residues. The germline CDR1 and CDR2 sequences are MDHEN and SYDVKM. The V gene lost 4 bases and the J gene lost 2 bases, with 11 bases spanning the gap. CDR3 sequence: CASSSAGPNYGYTF. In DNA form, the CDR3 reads TGTGCCAGCAGTTCGGCAGGGCCCAACTATGGCTACACCTTC.

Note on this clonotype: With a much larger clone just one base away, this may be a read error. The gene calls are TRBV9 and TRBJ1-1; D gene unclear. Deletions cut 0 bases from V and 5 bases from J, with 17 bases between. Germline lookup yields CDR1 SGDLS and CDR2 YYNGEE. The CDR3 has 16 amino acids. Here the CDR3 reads CASSVGSLLGTTEAFF. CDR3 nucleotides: TGTGCCAGCAGCGTAGGGAGCCTACTGGGTACAACTGAAGCTTTCTTT.

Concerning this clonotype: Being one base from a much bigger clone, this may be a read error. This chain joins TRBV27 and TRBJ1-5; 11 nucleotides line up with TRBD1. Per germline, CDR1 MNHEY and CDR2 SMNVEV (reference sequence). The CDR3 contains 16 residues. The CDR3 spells CVSSLSHPGQGGTQHF. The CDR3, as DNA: TGTGTCAGCAGTTTATCCCATCCGGGACAGGGGGGGACCCAGCATTTT.

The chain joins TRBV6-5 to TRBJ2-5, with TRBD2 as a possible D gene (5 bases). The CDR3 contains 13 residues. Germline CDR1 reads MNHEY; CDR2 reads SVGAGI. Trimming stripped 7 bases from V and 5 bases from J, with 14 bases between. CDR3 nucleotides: TGTGCCAGCAAACCCTCGGGGTATGAGACCCAGTACTTC. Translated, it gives CASKPSGYETQYF.

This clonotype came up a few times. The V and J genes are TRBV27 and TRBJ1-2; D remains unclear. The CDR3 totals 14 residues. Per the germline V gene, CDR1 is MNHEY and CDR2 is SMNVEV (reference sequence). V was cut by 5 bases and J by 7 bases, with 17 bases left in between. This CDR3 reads CASSTLAGAVGYTF. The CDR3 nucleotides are TGTGCCAGCAGTACCTTAGCGGGCGCGGTTGGCTACACCTTC.

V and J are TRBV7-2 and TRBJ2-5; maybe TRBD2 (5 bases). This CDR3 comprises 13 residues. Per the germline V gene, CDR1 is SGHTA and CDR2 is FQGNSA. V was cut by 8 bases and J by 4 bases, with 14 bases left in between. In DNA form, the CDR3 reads TGTGCCAGCGGTATTTCCGGAGGAGAGACCCAGTACTTC. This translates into CASGISGGETQYF.

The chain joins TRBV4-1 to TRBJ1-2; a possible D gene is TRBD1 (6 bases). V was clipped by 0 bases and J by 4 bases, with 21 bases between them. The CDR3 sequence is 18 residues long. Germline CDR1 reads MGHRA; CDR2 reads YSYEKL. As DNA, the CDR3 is TGCGCCAGCAGCCAAGATCTTACGGTGAGACAGGCGGCCTATGGCTACACCTTC. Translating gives CASSQDLTVRQAAYGYTF.

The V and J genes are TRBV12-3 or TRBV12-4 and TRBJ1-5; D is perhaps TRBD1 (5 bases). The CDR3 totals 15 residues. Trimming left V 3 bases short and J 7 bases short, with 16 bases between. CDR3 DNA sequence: TGTGCCAGCAGTTTGGGGGGGGTCACTACCCAGCCCCAGCATTTT. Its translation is CASSLGGVTTQPQHF.

CDR3 in DNA: TGCGCCAGCCTGAGAGGTTTAGCGGGGCCCACCGTTGATACGCAGTATTTT. Translation gives CASLRGLAGPTVDTQYF. The chain carries TRBV5-1 and TRBJ2-3; 8 bases line up with TRBD2. V was pared by 7 bases and J by 6 bases, with 19 bases of the junction left unmatched. Germline CDR1 SGHRS, CDR2 YFSETQ. This CDR3 contains 17 residues.

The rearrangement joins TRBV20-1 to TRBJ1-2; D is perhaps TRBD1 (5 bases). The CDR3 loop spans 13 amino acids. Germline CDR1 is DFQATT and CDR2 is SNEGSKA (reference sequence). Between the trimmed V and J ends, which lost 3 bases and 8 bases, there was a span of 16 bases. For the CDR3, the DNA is TGCAGTGCTAGTCAGCCCCGGGGGAAGGGCTACACCTTC. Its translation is CSASQPRGKGYTF.

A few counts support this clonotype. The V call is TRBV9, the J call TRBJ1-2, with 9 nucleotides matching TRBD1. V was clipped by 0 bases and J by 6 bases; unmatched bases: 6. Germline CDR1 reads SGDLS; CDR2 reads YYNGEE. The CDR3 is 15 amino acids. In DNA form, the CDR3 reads TGTGCCAGCAGCGTAGCTACAGGGGGCATCGATGGCTACACCTTC. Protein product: CASSVATGGIDGYTF. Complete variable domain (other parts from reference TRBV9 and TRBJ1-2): DSGVTQTPKHLITATGQRVTLRCSPRSGDLSVYWYQQSLDQGLQFLIQYYNGEERAKGNILERFSAQQFPDLHSELNLSSLELGDSALYFCASSVATGGIDGYTFGSGTRLTVV.

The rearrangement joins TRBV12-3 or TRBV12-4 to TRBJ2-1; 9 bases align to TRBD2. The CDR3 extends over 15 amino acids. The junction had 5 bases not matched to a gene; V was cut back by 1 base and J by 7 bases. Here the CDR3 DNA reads TGTGCCAGCAGTTTAGTAGGCGGGGGGGGGAATGAGCAGTTCTTC. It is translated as CASSLVGGGGNEQFF.

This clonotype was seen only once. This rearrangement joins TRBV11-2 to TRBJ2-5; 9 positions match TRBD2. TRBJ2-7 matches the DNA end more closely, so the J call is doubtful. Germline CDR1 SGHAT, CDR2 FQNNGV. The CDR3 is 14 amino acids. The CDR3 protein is CASSLNSGGDEQYF. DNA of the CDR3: TGTGCCAGCAGCTTAAATAGCGGGGGCGACGAGCAGTACTTC.

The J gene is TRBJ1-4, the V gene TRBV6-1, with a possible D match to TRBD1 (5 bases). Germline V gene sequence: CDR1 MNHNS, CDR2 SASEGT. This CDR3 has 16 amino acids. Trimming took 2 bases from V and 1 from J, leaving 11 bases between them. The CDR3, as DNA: TGTGCCAGCAGTGAACCAAATGGGGGAACTAATGAAAAACTGTTTTTT. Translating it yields CASSEPNGGTNEKLFF.

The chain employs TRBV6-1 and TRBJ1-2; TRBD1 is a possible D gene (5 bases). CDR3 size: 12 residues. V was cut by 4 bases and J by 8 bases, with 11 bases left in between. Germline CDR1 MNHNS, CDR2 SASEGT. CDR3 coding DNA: TGTGCCAGCAGTGGGGTACAGGACGGCTACACCTTC. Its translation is CASSGVQDGYTF.

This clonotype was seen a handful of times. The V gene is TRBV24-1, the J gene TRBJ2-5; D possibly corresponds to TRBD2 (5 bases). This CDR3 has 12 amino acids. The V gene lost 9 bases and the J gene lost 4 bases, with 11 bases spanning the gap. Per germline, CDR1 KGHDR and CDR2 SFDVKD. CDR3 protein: CATVNRGETQYF. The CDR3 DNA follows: TGTGCCACCGTAAATCGGGGAGAGACCCAGTACTTC.

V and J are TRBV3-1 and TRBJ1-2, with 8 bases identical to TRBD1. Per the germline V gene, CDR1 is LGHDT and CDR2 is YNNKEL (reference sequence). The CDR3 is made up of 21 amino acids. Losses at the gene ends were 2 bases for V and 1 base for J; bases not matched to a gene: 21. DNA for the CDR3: TGTGCCAGCAGCCAAACCTACGGTCCACCGGGGACAGGCGAACTTAACTATGGCTACACCTTC. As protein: CASSQTYGPPGTGELNYGYTF.

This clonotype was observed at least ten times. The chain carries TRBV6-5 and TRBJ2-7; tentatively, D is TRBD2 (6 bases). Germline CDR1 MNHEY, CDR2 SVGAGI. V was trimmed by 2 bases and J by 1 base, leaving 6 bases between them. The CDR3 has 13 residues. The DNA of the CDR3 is TGTGCCAGCAGTTACGGACTATCCTACGAGCAGTACTTC. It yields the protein CASSYGLSYEQYF.

The CDR3 here is CASSFLLSESADTEYF. DNA of the CDR3: TGTGCCAGCAGTTTCCTACTTAGCGAAAGCGCAGATACGGAATATTTT. The V call is TRBV12-3 or TRBV12-4, the J call TRBJ2-3; a weak D match, TRBD2 (5 bases). The CDR3 sequence is 16 residues long. Trimming took 3 bases from V and 15 from J, leaving 28 bases between them.